This TCR beta chain emerged from a study of blood T cell repertoires in COVID-19. The J segment lost 4 bases and the V segment lost 8 bases, leaving 6 bases of the junction unmatched. Germline V gene lookup returns CDR1 WSHSY and CDR2 SAAADI. CDR3 size: 13 residues. Method: immunoSEQ multiplex PCR; TCRdb's copy keeps in-frame clones and lacks some. Altogether 200,000 to 300,000 clones are present, more than 85% being singletons, with the ten largest covering under 3%. The gene calls are TRBV10-2 and TRBJ2-7; 9 bases agree with TRBD2. The sequencing sample was made of peripheral blood. The sequence came from a person aged 18-35 years with COVID-19, enrolled during active disease. CDR3 DNA: TGCGCCAGCGCTTTAGCGGGGGCTTACGAGCAGTACTTC. It specifies CASALAGAYEQYF.